This T cell receptor (beta chain) was identified during a study of T cells in Graves' hyperthyroidism and ophthalmopathy. The investigators amplified TCR beta CDR3 regions from RNA transcripts. The study used the HTBI primer set for a first-round RT-PCR of the TCR CDR3. In TCRdb, the multiplex PCR reads were re-called with MiXCR into one record per CDR3 protein. The table includes 700,000 to 850,000 distinct CDR3 sequences, about 35% detected once. Comments on this clonotype: What it recognizes is unknown.

Overall study results and limits: Blood also contained most expanded thyroid clonotypes above 0.001.

This CDR3 is 13 amino acids long. V shed 3 bases and J shed 7 bases, with 15 bases lying between them. The germline gives CDR1 SQVTM, CDR2 ANQGSEA. PBMCs stemmed from around 10 ml fresh peripheral blood. The TCR sequence derives from a woman in her 40s with Graves' hyperthyroidism. The specimen sequenced was blood. V is TRBV29-1 and J is TRBJ2-5; perhaps D is TRBD1 or TRBD2 (5 bases each). The CDR3 DNA follows: TGCAGCGTTGAGCTAGCAGGGAAGAGGACCCAGTACTTC. Its protein product is CSVELAGKRTQYF.